These 21 T cell receptor beta chains were all obtained from the same sample, sequenced in a study of T cell responses to AZD1222 COVID-19 vaccine. The repertoire was sequenced with immunoSEQ multiplex PCR; TCRdb's copy has only in-frame clones and lacks some. The sample holds tens of thousands of clones, less than 85% seen once. The sequencing here drew on peripheral blood, taken on day 0 of AZD1222 vaccination. The receptors here all came from an adult in good health.

The V and J genes are TRBV6-5 and TRBJ2-7, with D perhaps assigned TRBD1 or TRBD2 (6 bases each). This CDR3 has 15 amino acids. V was shortened by 0 bases and J by 2 bases, with 11 bases between the two germline ends. From germline, CDR1 is MNHEY and CDR2 SVGAGI. The CDR3 loop reads CASSYSNGGPYEQYF. The CDR3 DNA reads as TGTGCCAGCAGTTACTCGAACGGGGGCCCCTACGAGCAGTACTTC.

Judged by abundance, this clone is medium-sized (0.01 to 0.1%). The chain is built from TRBV24-1 and TRBJ2-7, with D tentatively TRBD2 (5 bases). The germline V gene has CDR1 KGHDR and CDR2 SFDVKD. The CDR3 has 12 amino acids. Trimming took off 3 bases at V and 3 bases at J, with 5 bases between the two ends. CDR3 loop: CATSDRGYEQYF. In nucleotides, the CDR3 is TGTGCCACCAGTGATCGGGGCTACGAGCAGTACTTC.

This clone was counted a single time. The chain uses TRBV11-2 and TRBJ2-2, with 7 bases fitting TRBD2. This CDR3 is 17 amino acids long. The V segment lost 4 bases and the J segment 4 bases; nucleotides outside the gene matches: 12. Per the germline V gene, CDR1 is SGHAT and CDR2 is FQNNGV. CDR3 sequence (DNA): TGTGCCAGCAGCTCAGGGCGAGGGCGGGGGAGCACCGGGGAGCTGTTTTTT. The encoded protein is CASSSGRGRGSTGELFF.

The CDR3 region has the DNA TGCGCCGGGGGGGTAATCGAAGAGCAGTACTTC. Translating gives CAGGVIEEQYF. This chain links TRBV10-1 with TRBJ2-7, with 7 bases matching TRBD2. The V and J ends lost 11 bases and 7 bases, in that order; junction bases with no gene match: 8. Germline CDR1 WNHNN, CDR2 SYGVQD (reference sequence). The CDR3 consists of 11 residues.

The V and J genes are TRBV11-3 and TRBJ1-2; the D is unclear. V was cut by 1 base and J by 1 base, with 7 bases left in between. This CDR3 contains 14 residues. Germline CDR1 SGHNT, CDR2 YENEEA. The CDR3 loop reads CASSLVADNYGYTF. As DNA, the CDR3 is TGTGCCAGCAGCTTAGTAGCCGATAACTATGGCTACACCTTC.

The V gene is TRBV25-1, the J gene TRBJ1-4; 10 bases align to TRBD1. Germline V gives CDR1 MGHDK, CDR2 SYGVNS. The trim removed 5 bases at V and 8 bases at J, leaving 5 bases unmatched. This CDR3 region has 14 residues. CDR3 region: CASSWTGGPEKLFF. In DNA form, the CDR3 reads TGTGCCAGCAGTTGGACAGGGGGACCCGAAAAACTGTTTTTT.

The J gene is TRBJ1-6, the V gene TRBV7-9; 7 bases map to TRBD1. V lost 4 bases, J lost 0 bases, and 0 bases stayed unmatched. CDR1 is SEHNR and CDR2 is FQNEAQ in the germline V gene (reference sequence). There are 15 residues in the CDR3. The CDR3 sequence: CASSWDSSYNSPLHF. The CDR3 DNA sequence: TGTGCCAGCAGCTGGGACAGCTCCTATAATTCACCCCTCCACTTT.

V and J are TRBV7-8 and TRBJ2-2; a possible D gene is TRBD2 (6 bases). Trimming took off 5 bases at V and 7 bases at J, with 11 bases between the two ends. The CDR3 length is 13 residues. CDR1 is SGHVS, CDR2 FQNEAQ, per germline. The CDR3 reads CASSRVGGGELFF. Written as DNA, the CDR3 is TGTGCCAGCAGCCGGGTGGGAGGCGGGGAGCTGTTTTTT.

V and J are TRBV5-1 and TRBJ1-4; D uncertain. This CDR3 has 15 amino acids. Trimming shortened V by 0 bases and J by 2 bases, and 8 bases separated the two germline ends. The germline V gene has CDR1 SGHRS and CDR2 YFSETQ. The CDR3 sequence: CASSLGGTTNEKLFF. As DNA, the CDR3 is TGCGCCAGCAGCTTGGGAGGTACGACTAATGAAAAACTGTTTTTT.

The genes are TRBV7-8 and TRBJ1-2; D is ambiguous. The germline V gene encodes CDR1 SGHVS and CDR2 FQNEAQ. The length of the CDR3 is 14 residues. V was shortened by 5 bases and J by 7 bases, with 17 bases between the two germline ends. CDR3 in DNA: TGTGCCAGCAGCCCTTATAGCGGGCTGGGTGGCTACACCTTC. The encoded protein is CASSPYSGLGGYTF. Supplemented by reference TRBV7-8 and TRBJ1-2, the full variable domain reads GAGVSQSPRYKVAKRGQDVALRCDPISGHVSLFWYQQALGQGPEFLTYFQNEAQLDKSGLPSDRFFAERPEGSVSTLKIQRTQQEDSAVYLCASSPYSGLGGYTFGSGTRLTVV.

CDR3 in amino acids: CASSPGGQANTDTQYF. CDR3 nucleotide sequence: TGTGCCAGCAGCCCTGGGGGGCAGGCGAACACAGATACGCAGTATTTT. The rearrangement links TRBV4-2 to TRBJ2-3; perhaps D is TRBD1 or TRBD2 (6 bases each). The CDR3 sequence is 16 residues long. The germline CDR1 and CDR2 sequences are LGHNA and YNFKEQ. V lost 4 bases, J lost 2 bases, and 16 bases lay in between.

The chain employs TRBV11-3 and TRBJ1-1; possible D gene TRBD1, 5 bases. V was shortened by 0 bases and J by 2 bases, with 7 bases between the two germline ends. CDR1 SGHNT and CDR2 YENEEA come from the germline V gene. This CDR3 region has 14 residues. The CDR3 DNA is TGTGCCAGCAGCTTAGATGGGGGAAACACTGAAGCTTTCTTT. Protein sequence: CASSLDGGNTEAFF.

The rearrangement uses TRBV30 and TRBJ1-6; D unclear. The germline V gene has CDR1 GTSNPN and CDR2 SVGIG (reference sequence). The CDR3 extends over 13 amino acids. The V gene lost 1 base and the J gene lost 8 bases, with 9 bases spanning the gap. CDR3 DNA: TGTGCCTGGAGTGACGGGAGGGATTCACCCCTCCACTTT. This gives the protein CAWSDGRDSPLHF.

Only a few counts were recorded for this clone. V and J are TRBV30 and TRBJ1-1; TRBD1 might be the D (6 bases). Per germline, CDR1 GTSNPN and CDR2 SVGIG (reference sequence). Trimming removed 2 bases at V and 0 bases at J, with 25 bases between. The CDR3 is 19 residues long. The DNA of the CDR3 is TGTGCCTGGAGTTCCCCAATCCCTGGACAGCGCCTCATGAACACTGAAGCTTTCTTT. As protein: CAWSSPIPGQRLMNTEAFF. The variable domain in full, with the rest retrieved from reference TRBV30 and TRBJ1-1, is SQTIHQWPATLVQPVGSPLSLECTVEGTSNPNLYWYRQAAGRGLQLLFYSVGIGQISSEVPQNLSASRPQDRQFILSSKKLLLSDSGFYLCAWSSPIPGQRLMNTEAFFGQGTRLTVV.

The chain links TRBV28 to TRBJ2-2; perhaps TRBD2 as D (6 bases). The V end was cut by 2 bases, the J end by 6 bases, with 10 bases between. The CDR3 is 14 amino acids. The germline V gene has CDR1 MDHEN and CDR2 SYDVKM. The CDR3 region has the DNA TGTGCCAGCAGTTTAGGTGGAGGGGCCGGGGAGCTGTTTTTT. Its protein is CASSLGGGAGELFF.

The gene calls are TRBV28 and TRBJ1-2; D is possibly TRBD1 (5 bases). The V gene's germline CDR1 is MDHEN and CDR2 SYDVKM. CDR3 length: 12 amino acids. The V end lost 6 bases, the J end lost 6 bases, and 11 bases lay between the germline ends. In DNA form, the CDR3 reads TGTGCCAGCAGCCTGGGGGGGGATGGCTACACCTTC. Amino acids: CASSLGGDGYTF.

This clone has more than one count but fewer than ten. The chain employs TRBV25-1 and TRBJ1-3; D call uncertain. V lost 5 bases, J lost 1 base, and 0 bases lay in between. Germline values: CDR1 MGHDK, CDR2 SYGVNS. The length of the CDR3 is 11 residues. CDR3 amino acids: CASSSGNTIYF. The CDR3 nucleotides are TGTGCCAGCAGTTCTGGAAACACCATATATTTT.

This rearrangement joins TRBV4-1 to TRBJ1-4, with D unclear. CDR1 is MGHRA, CDR2 YSYEKL, per germline. V dropped 0 bases and J dropped 7 bases, with 12 bases sitting between them. The CDR3 is 15 amino acids. The CDR3 loop reads CASSQENPDAEKLFF. CDR3 DNA sequence: TGCGCCAGCAGCCAAGAAAATCCTGATGCTGAAAAACTGTTTTTT.

The chain links TRBV6-5 to TRBJ2-7; D remains ambiguous. CDR1 and CDR2 (germline): MNHEY, SVGAGI. This CDR3 contains 13 residues. The V and J ends lost 0 bases and 5 bases respectively, with 8 bases between them. CDR3 bases: TGTGCCAGCAGTTACTCCGGTTTGCACGAGCAGTACTTC. It translates to CASSYSGLHEQYF.

The genes are TRBV9 and TRBJ2-3, with 9 positions matching TRBD2. Unmatched junction bases numbered 3, after V lost 1 base and J lost 3 bases. From germline, CDR1 is SGDLS and CDR2 YYNGEE. The CDR3 is 15 amino acids. The CDR3 coding sequence is TGTGCCAGCAGCGTAAGCGGGGGGAGGACAGATACGCAGTATTTT. Translated: CASSVSGGRTDTQYF. Based on the CDR3 plus reference TRBV9 and TRBJ2-3, the full variable domain is DSGVTQTPKHLITATGQRVTLRCSPRSGDLSVYWYQQSLDQGLQFLIQYYNGEERAKGNILERFSAQQFPDLHSELNLSSLELGDSALYFCASSVSGGRTDTQYFGPGTRLTVL.

The chain couples TRBV25-1 to TRBJ2-3, with D uncertain. The germline gives CDR1 MGHDK, CDR2 SYGVNS. The length of the CDR3 is 13 residues. The V gene lost 4 bases and the J gene lost 5 bases, with 10 bases spanning the gap. CDR3 sequence (DNA): TGTGCCAGCAGTGGGCTGGGCCTAGATACGCAGTATTTT. Its translation is CASSGLGLDTQYF.